These 19 T cell receptor beta chains share one sample of origin, sequenced in a study of control samples from healthy donors and cancer patients. TCRdb's copy holds only in-frame clones and misses some; the assay was immunoSEQ multiplex PCR. This sample has approximately 86,000 clones, with 85% to 90% found just once. Sequencing was performed on blood. Source of these receptors: a woman aged 40 to 50 in good health.

This clone was picked up one time. The rearrangement links TRBV7-2 to TRBJ1-1, with D possibly TRBD1 on 5 matching bases. The V gene's germline CDR1 is SGHTA and CDR2 FQGNSA. Trimming removed 3 bases from V and 6 bases from J, with 11 bases in between. This CDR3 contains 13 residues. This chain's CDR3 is CASSLWGQSEAFF. DNA of the CDR3: TGTGCCAGCAGCTTGTGGGGCCAATCTGAAGCTTTCTTT.

This clone occurred once. The V and J genes are TRBV19 and TRBJ1-2; weak D call: TRBD1 (5 bases). In germline, CDR1 is LNHDA, CDR2 SQIVND (reference sequence). The CDR3 spans 15 residues. V was pared by 0 bases and J by 8 bases, with 16 bases between. The CDR3 reads CASSIDSTGGNGYTF. The CDR3 DNA is TGTGCCAGTAGTATAGATTCAACGGGGGGGAACGGCTACACCTTC.

The J gene is TRBJ1-2, the V gene TRBV7-2, with D tentatively TRBD1 (5 bases). V lost 7 bases and J lost 8, with 17 bases in between. Germline-derived CDR1 and CDR2 are SGHTA and FQGNSA. This CDR3 contains 13 residues. The CDR3 nucleotides read TGTGCCAGCACCCAAGACAGTCAATGGGGCTACACCTTC. Residues: CASTQDSQWGYTF.

V gene TRBV2 combines with J gene TRBJ2-7; 8 positions agree with TRBD1. CDR1 and CDR2 (germline): SNHLY, FYNNEI. The CDR3 extends over 13 amino acids. After removal of 6 bases from V and 5 bases from J, the junction contained 6 bases not matched to a gene. This chain's CDR3 is CASSRDRFNEQYF. CDR3 coding DNA: TGTGCCAGCAGCCGGGACAGGTTCAACGAGCAGTACTTC.

The J gene is TRBJ2-1, the V gene TRBV15; TRBD2 matches at 10 bases. The CDR3 is 16 amino acids. With 0 bases clipped from V and 6 bases from J, the junction kept 5 bases outside the gene matches. Germline-derived CDR1 and CDR2 are LNHNV and YYDKDF (reference sequence). This CDR3 is CATSRDLASGGNEQFF. The CDR3 bases are TGTGCCACCAGCAGAGATCTGGCTAGCGGGGGCAATGAGCAGTTCTTC.

The chain uses TRBV7-2 and TRBJ2-5, with TRBD2 matching over 8 bases. Germline lookup yields CDR1 SGHTA and CDR2 FQGNSA. The CDR3 loop spans 14 amino acids. V lost 8 bases to trimming and J lost 6 bases; unmatched junction nucleotides: 11. The CDR3: CASCTGGARKTQYF. The CDR3 region has the DNA TGTGCCAGCTGCACCGGGGGGGCCCGGAAGACCCAGTACTTC.

The chain uses TRBV25-1 and TRBJ2-5, with 9 nucleotides matching TRBD1. This CDR3 contains 16 residues. Germline CDR1 is MGHDK and CDR2 is SYGVNS. V trimming: 2 bases; J trimming: 2 bases; junction bases outside the gene matches: 6. The CDR3 bases are TGTGCCAGCAGTGAAGGCGGGACAGGGCGGCAAGAGACCCAGTACTTC. Translation: CASSEGGTGRQETQYF. Together with reference TRBV25-1 and TRBJ2-5, the CDR3 gives the full variable domain: EADIYQTPRYLVIGTGKKITLECSQTMGHDKMYWYQQDPGMELHLIHYSYGVNSTEKGDLSSESTVSRIRTEHFPLTLESARPSHTSQYLCASSEGGTGRQETQYFGPGTRLLVL.

The V call is TRBV5-1, the J call TRBJ2-1; 10 positions match TRBD2. The CDR3 is 14 amino acids. V shed 0 bases, J shed 10 bases, and the junction held 4 bases outside the gene matches. In germline, CDR1 is SGHRS, CDR2 YFSETQ. CDR3 loop: CASSLASGGREQFF. CDR3 nucleotides: TGCGCCAGCAGCTTGGCTAGCGGGGGTAGAGAGCAGTTCTTC.

In DNA, the CDR3 is TGCGCCAGCAGCCCGATGATGGGGGGGGCGTTAAACACCGGGGAGCTGTTTTTT. It yields the protein CASSPMMGGALNTGELFF. The chain is built from TRBV4-3 and TRBJ2-2; a weak D match, TRBD2 (7 bases). The CDR3 is made up of 18 amino acids. Between the trimmed V and J ends, which lost 4 bases and 2 bases, there was a span of 20 bases. Germline lookup yields CDR1 LGHNA and CDR2 YSLEER.

In DNA, the CDR3 is TGTGCCAGCAGCTTTCAAACGACGTATGGCTACACCTTC. Translation: CASSFQTTYGYTF. The chain links TRBV5-6 to TRBJ1-2, with D unresolved. The germline V gene encodes CDR1 SGHDT and CDR2 YYEEEE. The V and J ends lost 2 bases and 5 bases respectively, with 10 bases between them. There are 13 residues in the CDR3.

The rearrangement uses TRBV6-2 or TRBV6-3 and TRBJ2-2; possible D gene TRBD2, 6 bases. Between the trimmed V and J ends, which lost 4 bases and 4 bases, there was a span of 19 bases. CDR1 and CDR2 (germline): MNHEY, SVGEGT. The CDR3 is made up of 17 amino acids. This CDR3 reads CASSSLGGAMGTGELFF. CDR3 coding DNA: TGTGCCAGCAGTTCCCTGGGGGGTGCAATGGGCACCGGGGAGCTGTTTTTT.

The V call is TRBV7-2, the J call TRBJ1-6, with a possible D match to TRBD1 (6 bases). V lost 2 bases and J lost 7, with 18 bases in between. The CDR3 consists of 17 residues. Germline CDR1 and CDR2: SGHTA and FQGNSA. Here the CDR3 DNA reads TGTGCCAGCAGCTTAAAAGGGGGGGGGAATTCGAATTCACCCCTCCACTTT. Its protein is CASSLKGGGNSNSPLHF.

The chain combines TRBV18 with TRBJ1-6, with D possibly matching TRBD1 (5 bases). The CDR3 is 13 amino acids. The V gene lost 6 bases and the J gene lost 5 bases, with 8 bases spanning the gap. In germline, CDR1 is KGHSH, CDR2 LQKENI. CDR3 DNA sequence: TGTGCCAGCTCGCAGGGTCATAATTCACCCCTCCACTTT. It yields the protein CASSQGHNSPLHF. Supplemented by reference TRBV18 and TRBJ1-6, the full variable domain reads NAGVMQNPRHLVRRRGQEARLRCSPMKGHSHVYWYRQLPEEGLKFMVYLQKENIIDESGMPKERFSAEFPKEGPSILRIQQVVRGDSAAYFCASSQGHNSPLHFGNGTRLTVT.

J is TRBJ2-3 and V is TRBV5-1; TRBD2 matches 10 bases. J gave up 0 bases and V 4 bases, and 5 bases lay outside the gene matches. The CDR3 sequence is 16 residues long. Germline assignment: CDR1 SGHRS and CDR2 YFSETQ. CDR3 sequence reads: CASSPPSGGSTDTQYF. The CDR3 DNA sequence: TGCGCCAGCAGCCCACCTAGCGGGGGTAGCACAGATACGCAGTATTTT.

This clone was counted a single time. The chain has TRBV7-9 and TRBJ2-5; 9 positions agree with TRBD2. The CDR3 totals 17 residues. Trimming cost V 5 bases and J 1 base; bases outside gene matches: 11. Germline CDR1 is SEHNR and CDR2 is FQNEAQ (reference sequence). Written as DNA, the CDR3 is TGTGCCAGCAGCCCGAGCTCAGCGGGGGGTCTCCAAGAGACCCAGTACTTC. This translates into CASSPSSAGGLQETQYF.

The chain combines TRBV29-1 with TRBJ2-3; the D call may be TRBD1 or TRBD2 (5 bases each). The V end was cut by 7 bases, the J end by 6 bases, with 17 bases between. This CDR3 has 13 amino acids. Looked up from germline, CDR1 is SQVTM and CDR2 is ANQGSEA. The CDR3 reads CSGDSGGVDTQYF. CDR3 DNA sequence: TGCAGCGGAGACAGCGGTGGGGTTGATACGCAGTATTTT.

This clone was counted only a few times. The chain carries TRBV7-2 and TRBJ2-2, with D possibly matching TRBD1 (6 bases). This CDR3 has 14 residues. The V gene's germline CDR1 is SGHTA and CDR2 FQGNSA. The V end lost 5 bases, the J end lost 3 bases, and 10 bases lay between the germline ends. The chain's CDR3 is CASSDRTHTGELFF. The CDR3 DNA is TGTGCCAGCAGCGACAGGACCCACACCGGGGAGCTGTTTTTT.

The gene calls are TRBV6-2 or TRBV6-3 and TRBJ2-2, with 11 bases fitting TRBD2. CDR3 length equals 16 residues. Losses at the gene ends were 6 bases for V and 6 bases for J; bases not matched to a gene: 9. Germline V gives CDR1 MNHEY, CDR2 SVGEGT. The CDR3 sequence is CASSLTSGGKAGELFF. In DNA, the CDR3 is TGTGCCAGCAGCCTTACTAGCGGGGGTAAGGCCGGGGAGCTGTTTTTT.

This chain links TRBV6-1 with TRBJ2-1; D gene unclear. CDR1 is MNHNS and CDR2 is SASEGT in the germline V gene. This CDR3 is 14 amino acids long. Trimming removed 3 bases at V and 6 bases at J, with 12 bases between. The DNA of the CDR3 is TGTGCCAGCAGTGACAGATACAGCCCCAATGAGCAGTTCTTC. It yields the protein CASSDRYSPNEQFF.